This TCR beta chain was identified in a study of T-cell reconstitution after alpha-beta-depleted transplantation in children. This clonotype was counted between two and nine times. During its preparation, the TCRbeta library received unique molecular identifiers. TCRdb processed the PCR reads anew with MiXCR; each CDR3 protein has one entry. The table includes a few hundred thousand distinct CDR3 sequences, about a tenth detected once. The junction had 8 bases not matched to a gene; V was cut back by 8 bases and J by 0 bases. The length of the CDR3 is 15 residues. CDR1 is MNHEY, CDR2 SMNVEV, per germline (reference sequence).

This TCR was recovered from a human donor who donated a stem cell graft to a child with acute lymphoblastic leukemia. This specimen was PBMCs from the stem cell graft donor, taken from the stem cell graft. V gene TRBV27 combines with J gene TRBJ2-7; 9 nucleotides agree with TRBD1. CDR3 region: CASAFQTGGSYEQYF. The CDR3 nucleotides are TGTGCCAGCGCCTTTCAGACAGGGGGCTCCTACGAGCAGTACTTC.